This entry is about one T cell receptor (beta chain). Its cognate antigen is unknown. The sample belongs to a study of PD-1 blockade in mismatch repair-deficient tumors. For the study at large: Enrolled about 2012-2017, patients had progressing, pretreated mismatch repair-deficient cancers of over nine types. Overall study findings and caveats: Tumor-resident clones, often undetectable pretreatment in blood, expanded then contracted after pembrolizumab.

Every patient had mismatch repair deficiency by PCR or immunohistochemistry. TCRs were sequenced from a few patients responding to pembrolizumab. Here immunoSEQ multiplex PCR was the method, and the copy in TCRdb shows in-frame clones only, minus some. The repertoire includes 90,000 to 120,000 clones, 70% to 85% of them detected once, and approximately 6.7% sits in the top ten. Trimming took 5 bases from V and 0 from J; bases not matched to a gene: 15. CDR1 and CDR2 from the germline V gene are SEHNR and FQNEAQ (reference sequence). The CDR3 totals 18 residues. The rearrangement joins TRBV7-9 to TRBJ2-7; 8 nucleotides agree with TRBD1. This sequence was found in an adult with mismatch repair-deficient cancer. Sequenced material: peripheral blood, taken approximately 8 months after starting pembrolizumab. CDR3 sequence reads: CASSKQPGQGHLSYEQYF. CDR3 DNA: TGTGCCAGCAGCAAACAACCTGGACAGGGACACCTCTCCTACGAGCAGTACTTC.